This TCR beta chain derives from a study of control samples from healthy donors and cancer patients. Using immunoSEQ multiplex PCR, the repertoire was profiled, and TCRdb retains in-frame clones only, with some absent. This sample has around 150,000 clones, with about 90% found just once. Input material: blood. The TCR was taken from a man aged 25-40 years in good health.

CDR3 nucleotides: TGTGCCAGCAGTGAACGGGCGGGGGGACTCACAGATACGCAGTATTTT. This translates into CASSERAGGLTDTQYF. This sequence joins TRBV6-1 and TRBJ2-3; 8 bases agree with TRBD2. This CDR3 is 16 amino acids long. The germline gives CDR1 MNHNS, CDR2 SASEGT. Trimming at V came to 2 bases and at J to 2 bases, leaving 6 bases not matched to a gene.